The 10 T cell receptor beta chains listed next were all sequenced from one sample in a study of T cell repertoires in cytomegalovirus infection (dated by TCRdb to about 2019). The instrument was an Illumina HiSeq 1500. TCRdb reworked the public reads: Q25 trimming with fastp, MiXCR clone assembly, productive beta chains retained. Rows with one shared CDR3 protein collapse into an entry with the most common genes and DNA. The sample yields roughly 230,000 distinct CDR3 sequences; about a sixth were counted once. 40% to 55% of the sample goes to the ten largest clones. Material for sequencing was CD8+ T cells from PBMCs. The receptors here all came from a human donor in good health (CMV status not recorded). Some clones in this sample may be carry-over from other donors' samples.

This clonotype came up many times. This chain uses TRBV7-2 with TRBJ2-7; 11 bases map to TRBD2. Trimming at V came to 6 bases and at J to 2 bases, leaving 3 bases not matched to a gene. This CDR3 comprises 14 residues. CDR1 SGHTA and CDR2 FQGNSA come from the germline V gene. As DNA, the CDR3 is TGTGCCAGCAGATCACTAGCGGGGGCCTACGAGCAGTACTTC. The encoded protein is CASRSLAGAYEQYF. Full variable domain (outside the CDR3, taken from reference TRBV7-2 and TRBJ2-7): GAGVSQSPSNKVTEKGKDVELRCDPISGHTALYWYRQSLGQGLEFLIYFQGNSAPDKSGLPSDRFSAERTGGSVSTLTIQRTQQEDSAVYLCASRSLAGAYEQYFGPGTRLTVT.

There are many counts of this clonotype. CDR3 sequence: CASSLNFLLEQYF. CDR3 in DNA: TGTGCCAGCAGTTTAAACTTCCTCCTCGAGCAGTACTTC. V is TRBV12-3 or TRBV12-4 and J is TRBJ2-7; D gene ambiguous. With 2 bases removed from V and 6 bases from J, the gap between germline ends came to 11 bases. There are 13 residues in the CDR3.

With regard to this clonotype: The junction departs from germline at one end; a sequencing error may be responsible. This rearrangement joins TRBV7-4 to TRBJ2-1, with 12 bases matching TRBD1. CDR1 and CDR2 (germline): SGHVT, SQSDAQ. This CDR3 comprises 20 residues. The CDR3 here is CASSSMDRDRGRPSCNEQFF. The CDR3 DNA reads as TGTGCCAGCAGCTCAATGGACCGGGACAGGGGGCGTCCCTCCTGCAATGAGCAGTTCTTC.

The chain uses TRBV2 and TRBJ2-7, with 8 bases lining up with TRBD1. The V and J ends lost 10 bases and 4 bases, in that order; junction bases with no gene match: 6. The CDR3 spans 12 residues. Germline lookup yields CDR1 SNHLY and CDR2 FYNNEI. The CDR3 DNA reads TGTGCCATCCGGACAGGGCAATACGAGCAGTACTTC. Translation: CAIRTGQYEQYF. Together with reference TRBV2 and TRBJ2-7, the CDR3 gives the full variable domain: EPEVTQTPSHQVTQMGQEVILRCVPISNHLYFYWYRQILGQKVEFLVSFYNNEISEKSEIFDDQFSVERPDGSNFTLKIRSTKLEDSAMYFCAIRTGQYEQYFGPGTRLTVT.

This clonotype was picked up many times. The chain employs TRBV7-2 and TRBJ2-3; 9 bases line up with TRBD2. Trimming removed 1 base from V and 4 bases from J; junction bases left unmatched: 12. Germline V gives CDR1 SGHTA, CDR2 FQGNSA. The CDR3 extends over 18 amino acids. The CDR3 bases are TGTGCCAGCAGCTTAGTTGGCGGGCGCGGGGGGGCCGCAGATACGCAGTATTTT. Encoded protein: CASSLVGGRGGAADTQYF.

In this sample, this clonotype turned up many times. This chain connects TRBV6-1 to TRBJ1-2, with TRBD1 identical over 7 bases. With 8 bases clipped from V and 4 bases from J, the junction kept 10 bases outside the gene matches. The CDR3 consists of 14 residues. Germline assignment: CDR1 MNHNS and CDR2 SASEGT. The CDR3 region is CASRRQGATYGYTF. The CDR3 nucleotides are TGTGCCAGCCGAAGACAGGGAGCTACCTATGGCTACACCTTC.

The chain joins TRBV6-8 to TRBJ1-6, with a weak D call TRBD1 (6 bases). CDR3 length equals 14 residues. V shed 10 bases and J shed 9 bases, with 19 bases lying between them. Germline CDR1 is MNHGY and CDR2 is SAAAGT. This chain's CDR3 is CATRSGTSRSPLHF. The CDR3 coding sequence is TGTGCCACCAGGTCCGGGACATCGCGTTCACCCCTCCACTTT.

This chain connects TRBV11-2 to TRBJ1-2; the match to TRBD1 covers 10 bases. From germline, CDR1 is SGHAT and CDR2 FQNNGV. The CDR3 runs 14 residues. V gave up 3 bases and J gave up 7 bases; unmatched junction bases: 5. CDR3 nucleotide sequence: TGTGCCAGCAGCTTTGGACAGGGGGAATTTGGCTACACCTTC. Translation gives CASSFGQGEFGYTF. Filled out from reference TRBV11-2 and TRBJ1-2, the complete variable domain reads EAGVAQSPRYKIIEKRQSVAFWCNPISGHATLYWYQQILGQGPKLLIQFQNNGVVDDSQLPKDRFSAERLKGVDSTLKIQPAKLEDSAVYLCASSFGQGEFGYTFGSGTRLTVV.

As regards this clonotype: Without the conserved terminal phenylalanine or tryptophan, this CDR3 likely stems from a read error. V gene TRBV7-6 combines with J gene TRBJ2-5; D gene unclear. The CDR3 is made up of 12 amino acids. Per germline, CDR1 SGHVS and CDR2 FNYEAQ. The V gene lost 4 bases and the J gene lost 1 base, with 4 bases spanning the gap. This CDR3 is CASSYLQETQYS. As DNA, the CDR3 is TGTGCCAGCAGCTACCTCCAAGAGACCCAGTACTCA.

This clonotype occurred a few times. The rearrangement uses TRBV3-1 and TRBJ2-7, with a weak D call TRBD2 (7 bases). The CDR3 has 15 amino acids. The germline V gene encodes CDR1 LGHDT and CDR2 YNNKEL (reference sequence). The germline V and J ends were trimmed by 3 bases and 1 base, with 13 bases remaining between them. CDR3: CASSQGASGSYEQYF. The CDR3 DNA reads TGTGCCAGCAGCCAGGGGGCTAGCGGATCCTACGAGCAGTACTTC.